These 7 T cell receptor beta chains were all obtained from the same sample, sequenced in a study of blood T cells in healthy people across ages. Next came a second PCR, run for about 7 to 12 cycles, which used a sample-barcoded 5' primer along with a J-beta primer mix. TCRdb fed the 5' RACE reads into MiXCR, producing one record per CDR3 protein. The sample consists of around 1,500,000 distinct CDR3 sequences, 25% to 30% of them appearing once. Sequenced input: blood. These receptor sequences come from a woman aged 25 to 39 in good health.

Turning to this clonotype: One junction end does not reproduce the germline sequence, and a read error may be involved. The CDR3 here is CASSAGQLNTEAFF. As DNA, the CDR3 is TGTGCCAGCAGCGCGGGACAGCTGAACACTGAGGCTTTCTTT. V and J are TRBV7-3 and TRBJ1-1; 7 bases are a match to TRBD1. The length of the CDR3 is 14 residues. Germline V gives CDR1 SGHTA, CDR2 FQGTGA. Combining the CDR3 with reference TRBV7-3 and TRBJ1-1 gives the whole variable domain GAGVSQTPSNKVTEKGKYVELRCDPISGHTALYWYRQSLGQGPEFLIYFQGTGAADDSGLPNDRFFAVRPEGSVSTLKIQRTERGDSAVYLCASSAGQLNTEAFFGQGTRLTVV.

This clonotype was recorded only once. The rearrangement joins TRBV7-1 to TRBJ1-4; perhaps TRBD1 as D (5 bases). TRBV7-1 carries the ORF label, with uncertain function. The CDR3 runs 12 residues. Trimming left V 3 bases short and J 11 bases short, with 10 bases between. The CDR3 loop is CASSSTGDKLFF. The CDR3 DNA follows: TGTGCCAGCAGCTCCACAGGCGATAAACTGTTTTTT.

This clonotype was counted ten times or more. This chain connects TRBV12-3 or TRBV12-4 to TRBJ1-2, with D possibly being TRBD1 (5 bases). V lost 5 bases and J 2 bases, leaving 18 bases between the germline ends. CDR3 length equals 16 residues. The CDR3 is CASSGARGKWNYGYTF. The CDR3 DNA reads TGTGCCAGCAGTGGGGCTCGGGGGAAATGGAACTATGGCTACACCTTC.

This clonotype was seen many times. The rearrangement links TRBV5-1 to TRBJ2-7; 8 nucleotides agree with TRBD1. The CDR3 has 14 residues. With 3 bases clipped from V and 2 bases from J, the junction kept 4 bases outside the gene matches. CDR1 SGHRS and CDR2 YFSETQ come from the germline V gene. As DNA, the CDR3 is TGCGCCAGCAGCTCGGGACAGGAAACCTACGAGCAGTACTTC. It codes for CASSSGQETYEQYF.

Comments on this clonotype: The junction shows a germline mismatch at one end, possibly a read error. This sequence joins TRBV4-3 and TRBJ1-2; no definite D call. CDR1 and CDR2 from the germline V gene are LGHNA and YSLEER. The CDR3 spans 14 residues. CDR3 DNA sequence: TGCACCAGCAGTCAAGATTCGACATCCCACGGCTACACCTTC. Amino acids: CTSSQDSTSHGYTF.

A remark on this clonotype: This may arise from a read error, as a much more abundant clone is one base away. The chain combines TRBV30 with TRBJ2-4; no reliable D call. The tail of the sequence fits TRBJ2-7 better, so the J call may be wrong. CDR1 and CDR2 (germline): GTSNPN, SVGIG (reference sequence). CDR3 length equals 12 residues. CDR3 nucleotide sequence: TGTGCCTGGAGTGTAGGTCCCTACGAGCAGTACTTC. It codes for CAWSVGPYEQYF.

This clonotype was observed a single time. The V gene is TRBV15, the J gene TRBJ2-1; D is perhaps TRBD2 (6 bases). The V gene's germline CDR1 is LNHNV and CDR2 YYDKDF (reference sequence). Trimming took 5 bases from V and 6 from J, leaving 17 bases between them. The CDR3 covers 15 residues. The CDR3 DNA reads TGTGCCACCAGCGCCCGGAGGGACCCCATCAATGAGCAGTTCTTC. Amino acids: CATSARRDPINEQFF. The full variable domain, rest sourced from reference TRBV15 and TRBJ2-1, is DAMVIQNPRYQVTQFGKPVTLSCSQTLNHNVMYWYQQKSSQAPKLLFHYYDKDFNNEADTPDNFQSRRPNTSFCFLDIRSPGLGDTAMYLCATSARRDPINEQFFGPGTRLTVL.